This T cell receptor beta chain was identified in a study of a mutant IDH1 vaccine in newly diagnosed glioma. Background on the study: V12 corresponded to week 35 and V13 to week 47. Study observations and caveats: Vaccination induced immune responses in about 93% of patients.

Measured with immunoSEQ multiplex PCR; TCRdb has only the in-frame clones, and not every one. The table shows almost 95,000 clones, with about nine tenths occurring only once. Time point defined: week 47, end of study. Each dose of the vaccine consisted of 300 ug of mutant IDH1 20-mer peptide, with topical imiquimod. In weeks 1, 3, 5, 7, 11, 15, 19 and 23, patients were immunized, eight times in all. Donors had new IDH1-mutant astrocytomas of WHO grade 3 or 4 (ATRX-lost). This CDR3 is built from 17 residues. Germline-derived CDR1 and CDR2 are SGHVS and FQNEAQ. The V and J ends lost 2 bases and 2 bases respectively, with 13 bases between them. Points on this clone: Its cognate antigen is unknown.

This TCR derives from a woman between 45 and 60 years old with glioma. The chain uses TRBV7-8 and TRBJ1-6; D not resolved. The sequences come from PBMCs, collected from a glioma patient whose treatment included an IDH1 peptide vaccine. This chain's CDR3 is CASSLTASGAYNSPLHF. The CDR3 nucleotides are TGTGCCAGCAGCTTAACCGCCTCCGGGGCCTATAATTCACCCCTCCACTTT.